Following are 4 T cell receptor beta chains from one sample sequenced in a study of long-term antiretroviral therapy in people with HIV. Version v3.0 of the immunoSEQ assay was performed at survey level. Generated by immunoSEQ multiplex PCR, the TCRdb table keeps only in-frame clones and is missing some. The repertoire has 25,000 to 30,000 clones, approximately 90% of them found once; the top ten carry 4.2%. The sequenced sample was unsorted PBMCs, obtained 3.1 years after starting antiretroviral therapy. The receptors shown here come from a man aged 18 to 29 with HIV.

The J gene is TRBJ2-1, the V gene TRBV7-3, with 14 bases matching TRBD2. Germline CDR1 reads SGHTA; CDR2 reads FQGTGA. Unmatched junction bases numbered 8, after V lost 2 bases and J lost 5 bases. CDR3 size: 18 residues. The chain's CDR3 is CASSLESPTSGGDNEQFF. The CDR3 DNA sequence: TGTGCCAGCAGCTTAGAATCCCCGACTAGCGGGGGGGACAATGAGCAGTTCTTC.

CDR3 loop: CASSHLTQAGNEKLFF. CDR3 DNA sequence: TGTGCCAGCAGCCATCTCACACAGGCCGGTAATGAAAAACTGTTTTTT. The V and J genes are TRBV4-2 and TRBJ1-4; D is perhaps TRBD1 (5 bases). The CDR3 extends over 16 amino acids. V was shortened by 3 bases and J by 4 bases, with 15 bases between the two germline ends. Germline V gene lookup returns CDR1 LGHNA and CDR2 YNFKEQ.

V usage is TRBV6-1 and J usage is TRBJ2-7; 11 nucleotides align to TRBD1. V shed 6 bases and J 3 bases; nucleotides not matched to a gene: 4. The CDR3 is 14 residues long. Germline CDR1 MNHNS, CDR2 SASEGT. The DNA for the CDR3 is TGTGCCAGCAGCTTGGGACAGGGGGGCTACGAGCAGTACTTC. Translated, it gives CASSLGQGGYEQYF.

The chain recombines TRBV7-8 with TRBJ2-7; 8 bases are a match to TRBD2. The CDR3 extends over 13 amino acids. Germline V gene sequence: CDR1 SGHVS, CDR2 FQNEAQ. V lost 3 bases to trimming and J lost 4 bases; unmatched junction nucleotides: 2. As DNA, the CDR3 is TGTGCCAGCAGCTTGAGCGGGGGTTACGAGCAGTACTTC. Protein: CASSLSGGYEQYF.